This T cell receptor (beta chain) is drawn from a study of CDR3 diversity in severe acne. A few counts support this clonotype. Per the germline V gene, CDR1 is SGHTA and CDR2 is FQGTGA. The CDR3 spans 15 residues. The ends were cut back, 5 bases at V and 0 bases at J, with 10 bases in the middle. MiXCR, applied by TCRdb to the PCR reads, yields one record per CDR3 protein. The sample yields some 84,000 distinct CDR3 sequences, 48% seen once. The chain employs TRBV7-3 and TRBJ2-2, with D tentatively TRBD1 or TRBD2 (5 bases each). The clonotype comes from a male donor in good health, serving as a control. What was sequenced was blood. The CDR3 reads CASSMKGPNTGELFF. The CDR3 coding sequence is TGTGCCAGCAGCATGAAGGGACCGAACACCGGGGAGCTGTTTTTT.